This T cell receptor beta chain was found in a study of Ad26.COV2.S vaccination and SARS-CoV-2 variants. The CDR3 is made up of 13 amino acids. V dropped 6 bases and J dropped 2; count of bases not matched to a gene: 2. Germline CDR1 and CDR2: SEHNR and FQNEAQ (reference sequence). Profiled with immunoSEQ multiplex PCR; TCRdb holds only in-frame clones, not every one. The sample yields more than 300,000 clones, 88% seen once. The treatment here: approximately 18 received Ad26.COV2.S at low or high dose, single or two shots; several received placebo; per-sample allocation not given. After the first vaccine or placebo injection, samples were drawn on day 63.

Sequenced material: peripheral blood, taken in a trial of Ad26.COV2.S vaccine versus placebo. This rearrangement joins TRBV7-9 to TRBJ2-7, with 9 bases matching TRBD1. This clonotype originated in a person between 18 and 59 years old who received the Ad26.COV2.S COVID-19 vaccine or a placebo. The DNA for the CDR3 is TGTGCCAGCAGAGGGGACAGGGCCTACGAGCAGTACTTC. It translates to CASRGDRAYEQYF.